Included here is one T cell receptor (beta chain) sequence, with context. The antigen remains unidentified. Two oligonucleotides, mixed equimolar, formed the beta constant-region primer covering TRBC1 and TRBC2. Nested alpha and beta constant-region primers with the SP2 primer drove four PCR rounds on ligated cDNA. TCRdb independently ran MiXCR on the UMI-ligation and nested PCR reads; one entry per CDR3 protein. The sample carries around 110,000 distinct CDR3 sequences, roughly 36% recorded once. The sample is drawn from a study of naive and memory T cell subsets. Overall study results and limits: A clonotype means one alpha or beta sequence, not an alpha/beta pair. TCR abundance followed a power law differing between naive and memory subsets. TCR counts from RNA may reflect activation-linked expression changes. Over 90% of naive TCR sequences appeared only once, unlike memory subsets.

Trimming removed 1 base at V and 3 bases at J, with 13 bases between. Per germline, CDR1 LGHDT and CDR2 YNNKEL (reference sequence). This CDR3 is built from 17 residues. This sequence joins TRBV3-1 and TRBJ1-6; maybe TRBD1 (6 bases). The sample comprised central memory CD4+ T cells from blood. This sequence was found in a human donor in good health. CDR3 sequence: CASSQGRTAGYNSPLHF. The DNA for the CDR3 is TGTGCCAGCAGCCAAGGTAGGACAGCGGGCTATAATTCACCCCTCCACTTT.